This T cell receptor beta chain was found in a study of regulatory T cells in long-lasting Graves disease. With iRepertoire HTBI primers and Arm-PCR of CDR3 regions, TCR beta libraries were built. MiXCR, run by TCRdb on the multiplex PCR reads, gives a single entry per CDR3 protein. The sample lists 400,000 to 500,000 distinct CDR3 sequences; 13% to 15% were seen once. The V and J ends lost 4 bases and 5 bases respectively, with 4 bases between them. The CDR3 contains 10 residues. The germline V gene encodes CDR1 SGHRS and CDR2 YFSETQ. Time point in this sample: newly diagnosed GD, antithyroid drugs for less than 3 months. The TCR library was made from RNA extracted from PBMCs. Findings and limits, study-wide: Investigators studied peripheral blood only, not thyroid tissue.

This clonotype has a count of ten or more. The antigen is unknown. These data were also filed under a second study, of T cells in Graves' hyperthyroidism and ophthalmopathy. That source adds: Using the HTBI primer set, a first-round RT-PCR was run on the TCR CDR3. The majority of expanded thyroid clonotypes above 0.001 also appeared in blood.

This rearrangement joins TRBV5-1 to TRBJ2-7; no reliable D call. The TCR originated in a woman between 45 and 65 years old with Graves disease. The specimen comprised peripheral blood mononuclear cells (PBMCs), sampled at new diagnosis, from a patient treated with antithyroid drugs. CDR3 bases: TGCGCCAGCAGCATCCACGAGCAGTACTTC. Translated, it gives CASSIHEQYF.